The 23 T cell receptor beta chains presented below share a single source sample, sequenced in a study of blood T cell repertoires in COVID-19 (dated by TCRdb to the early 2020s). Library method: the immunoSEQ multiplex PCR assay. TCRdb re-hosts the immuneACCESS table, in-frame sequences only. Its copies lack some clones; in the studies checked, an unresolved V gene accounts for under half of them, and the cause for the rest is not known. This sample comprises around 140,000 clones, more than 85% of them detected only once. Together, the top ten hold roughly 18% of the sample. The sequencing sample was made of peripheral blood. These receptors originate from a man in his forties or fifties with active or convalescent COVID-19.

J is TRBJ1-1 and V is TRBV2; possible D gene TRBD1, 5 bases. The V end was cut by 1 base, the J end by 4 bases, with 10 bases between. The CDR3 runs to 14 residues. The germline CDR1 and CDR2 sequences are SNHLY and FYNNEI. The CDR3 spells CASSEGPGGTEAFF. The CDR3 coding sequence is TGTGCCAGCAGTGAAGGACCCGGGGGCACTGAAGCTTTCTTT.

The chain is built from TRBV24-1 and TRBJ2-2; possible D gene TRBD2, 5 bases. Germline V CDR1 and CDR2: KGHDR, SFDVKD. The germline V and J ends were trimmed by 1 base and 3 bases, with 11 bases remaining between them. There are 16 residues in the CDR3. The CDR3 bases are TGTGCCACCAGTGATTTCCGGGGTCGGGACACCGGGGAGCTGTTTTTT. It is translated as CATSDFRGRDTGELFF.

The V gene is TRBV3-1 (or the pseudogene TRBV3-2), the J gene TRBJ2-1; 11 bases match TRBD2. Per the germline V gene, CDR1 is LGHDT and CDR2 is YNNKEL (reference sequence). The CDR3 is made up of 19 amino acids. The J segment lost 4 bases and the V segment lost 4 bases, leaving 15 bases of the junction unmatched. The CDR3 DNA reads as TGTGCCAGCAGCCCCCCCCAACTAGCGGGGGTGATCATTTACAATGAGCAGTTCTTC. Protein: CASSPPQLAGVIIYNEQFF.

The chain links TRBV10-3 to TRBJ1-4; D ambiguous. Trimming shortened V by 6 bases and J by 5 bases, and 7 bases separated the two germline ends. CDR3 length: 12 residues. The germline V gene has CDR1 ENHRY and CDR2 SYGVKD. The CDR3 region has the DNA TGTGCCATCAGCAATTCAAATGAAAAACTGTTTTTT. Protein sequence: CAISNSNEKLFF.

This chain connects TRBV2 to TRBJ1-4; perhaps TRBD1 as D (5 bases). This CDR3 has 13 amino acids. V was pared by 4 bases and J by 8 bases, with 11 bases between. CDR1 SNHLY and CDR2 FYNNEI come from the germline V gene. CDR3 nucleotides: TGTGCCAGCAGTGTTTTTGGGGCGGAAAAACTGTTTTTT. It encodes CASSVFGAEKLFF.

In DNA form, the CDR3 reads TGCGCCAGTTCAAGGTCACAGGATAACTATGGCTACACCTTC. The encoded protein is CASSRSQDNYGYTF. The chain recombines TRBV10-2 with TRBJ1-2; maybe TRBD1 (5 bases). V shed 9 bases and J shed 1 base, with 15 bases lying between them. The V gene's germline CDR1 is WSHSY and CDR2 SAAADI. The CDR3 covers 14 residues.

This chain connects TRBV5-4 to TRBJ2-7; D call uncertain. There are 11 residues in the CDR3. V lost 2 bases and J lost 5, with 5 bases in between. CDR1 SGHNT and CDR2 YYREEE come from the germline V gene (reference sequence). The CDR3 here is CASSLGDEQYF. CDR3 coding DNA: TGTGCCAGCAGCTTAGGAGACGAGCAGTACTTC.

This clone turned up a few times. J is TRBJ1-1 and V is TRBV30, with D perhaps matching TRBD1 (5 bases). Germline V gene data show CDR1 as GTSNPN and CDR2 as SVGIG (reference sequence). The length of the CDR3 is 13 residues. V was pared by 4 bases and J by 1 base, with 10 bases between. The CDR3 is CAWTGQPNTEAFF. The CDR3 region has the DNA TGTGCCTGGACCGGACAACCGAACACTGAAGCTTTCTTT.

The J gene is TRBJ2-3, the V gene TRBV5-4; D remains ambiguous. Germline-derived CDR1 and CDR2 are SGHNT and YYREEE (reference sequence). Trimming shortened V by 0 bases and J by 5 bases, and 13 bases separated the two germline ends. The CDR3 is 15 residues long. The CDR3 loop is CASSLGLEFQDTQYF. CDR3 DNA: TGTGCCAGCAGCTTGGGGTTAGAATTTCAAGATACGCAGTATTTT.

The genes are TRBV7-2 and TRBJ2-7; 11 positions match TRBD2. The CDR3 is 15 residues long. The ends lost 3 bases at V and 3 bases at J; junction bases unmatched: 4. Germline V gives CDR1 SGHTA, CDR2 FQGNSA. CDR3 DNA: TGTGCCAGCAGCTTCCTAGCGGGAGGACTCTACGAGCAGTACTTC. This translates into CASSFLAGGLYEQYF.

The chain carries TRBV12-3 or TRBV12-4 and TRBJ2-5; perhaps TRBD2 as D (6 bases). The V and J ends lost 3 bases and 5 bases respectively, with 10 bases between them. CDR3 size: 13 residues. CDR3 sequence: CASSLAGLETQYF. As DNA, the CDR3 is TGTGCCAGCAGTTTGGCGGGGTTGGAGACCCAGTACTTC.

This chain links TRBV6-5 with TRBJ1-1, with D possibly matching TRBD1 (5 bases). The ends were cut back, 0 bases at V and 3 bases at J, with 11 bases in the middle. Germline V gene data show CDR1 as MNHEY and CDR2 as SVGAGI. CDR3 length equals 15 residues. The DNA of the CDR3 is TGTGCCAGCAGTTACTCGGGGGGGGTCGACACTGAAGCTTTCTTT. It translates to CASSYSGGVDTEAFF.

The chain links TRBV10-3 to TRBJ1-1; 7 positions match TRBD1. The CDR3 consists of 13 residues. The germline V gene encodes CDR1 ENHRY and CDR2 SYGVKD. Trimming removed 7 bases from V and 1 base from J; junction bases left unmatched: 3. This chain's CDR3 is CAINGQANTEAFF. As DNA, the CDR3 is TGTGCCATCAATGGACAGGCGAACACTGAAGCTTTCTTT.

CDR3 loop: CASSRPGGRSYGYTF. Here the CDR3 DNA reads TGTGCCAGCAGCAGACCAGGGGGCCGAAGCTATGGCTACACCTTC. This chain links TRBV28 with TRBJ1-2; 8 bases map to TRBD1. With 6 bases clipped from V and 4 bases from J, the junction kept 10 bases outside the gene matches. Germline V gives CDR1 MDHEN, CDR2 SYDVKM. CDR3 length equals 15 residues.

The V and J genes are TRBV20-1 and TRBJ2-3; possible D gene TRBD2, 5 bases. Looked up from germline, CDR1 is DFQATT and CDR2 is SNEGSKA (reference sequence). The CDR3 runs to 16 residues. V was trimmed by 3 bases and J by 0 bases, leaving 16 bases between them. CDR3 nucleotides: TGCAGTGCTAGTAACCGGTTGGGAGAGAGCACAGATACGCAGTATTTT. Protein product: CSASNRLGESTDTQYF.

The chain employs TRBV5-1 and TRBJ1-1, with D tentatively TRBD1 (6 bases). CDR3 length equals 17 residues. Germline lookup yields CDR1 SGHRS and CDR2 YFSETQ. Trimming took off 0 bases at V and 0 bases at J, with 15 bases between the two ends. CDR3 sequence: CASSLGVAQGMNTEAFF. The CDR3 coding sequence is TGCGCCAGCAGCTTGGGTGTGGCTCAGGGGATGAACACTGAAGCTTTCTTT.

The J gene is TRBJ2-1, the V gene TRBV11-2, with D possibly being TRBD2 (6 bases). V was cut by 6 bases and J by 7 bases, with 19 bases left in between. Germline CDR1 reads SGHAT; CDR2 reads FQNNGV. This CDR3 comprises 15 residues. CDR3 DNA: TGTGCCAGCAGTGAACAGGACGGTGCGGGGAATGAGCAGTTCTTC. Translating gives CASSEQDGAGNEQFF.

The chain couples TRBV29-1 to TRBJ2-7; TRBD2 agrees at 7 bases. This CDR3 has 13 residues. Germline CDR1 and CDR2: SQVTM and ANQGSEA. The V segment lost 6 bases and the J segment 2 bases; nucleotides outside the gene matches: 7. The CDR3 reads CSVVREGPYEQYF. The CDR3 nucleotides read TGCAGCGTCGTCAGGGAGGGCCCCTACGAGCAGTACTTC.

V gene TRBV4-1 combines with J gene TRBJ2-2; D unclear. V shed 0 bases and J shed 5 bases, with 13 bases lying between them. The CDR3 is 16 amino acids. CDR1 is MGHRA and CDR2 is YSYEKL in the germline V gene. In DNA, the CDR3 is TGCGCCAGCAGCCAAGAGCCCCGGGTGCGGACCGGGGAGCTGTTTTTT. Residues: CASSQEPRVRTGELFF.

The gene calls are TRBV14 and TRBJ2-1, with TRBD2 as a possible D gene (6 bases). The CDR3 length is 17 residues. Germline-derived CDR1 and CDR2 are SGHDN and FVKESK. V was clipped by 3 bases and J by 0 bases, with 15 bases between them. The CDR3: CASSHRGYLNSYNEQFF. In nucleotides, the CDR3 is TGTGCCAGCAGCCACCGGGGGTACTTAAACTCCTACAATGAGCAGTTCTTC.

The chain employs TRBV11-2 and TRBJ2-7, with a tentative D call TRBD1 (6 bases). The CDR3 sequence is 19 residues long. V was shortened by 0 bases and J by 8 bases, with 29 bases between the two germline ends. Germline lookup yields CDR1 SGHAT and CDR2 FQNNGV. CDR3 region: CASSLEIGTGSSVPKKQYF. CDR3 sequence (DNA): TGTGCCAGCAGCTTAGAAATTGGAACAGGGTCATCTGTCCCTAAGAAGCAGTACTTC.

The rearrangement joins TRBV11-2 to TRBJ1-2; D not certain. Germline-derived CDR1 and CDR2 are SGHAT and FQNNGV. There are 15 residues in the CDR3. V was trimmed by 1 base and J by 5 bases, leaving 14 bases between them. The CDR3 region is CASSLGVSGGYGYTF. The CDR3 nucleotides are TGTGCCAGCAGCTTAGGGGTGTCGGGAGGTTATGGCTACACCTTC.

This chain joins TRBV5-4 and TRBJ2-3; tentatively, D is TRBD2 (6 bases). The germline gives CDR1 SGHNT, CDR2 YYREEE (reference sequence). V gave up 4 bases and J gave up 4 bases, with 13 bases separating them. CDR3 size: 14 residues. DNA for the CDR3: TGTGCCAGCAGCCGAGGGATAGCGGCAGATACGCAGTATTTT. Its translation: CASSRGIAADTQYF.